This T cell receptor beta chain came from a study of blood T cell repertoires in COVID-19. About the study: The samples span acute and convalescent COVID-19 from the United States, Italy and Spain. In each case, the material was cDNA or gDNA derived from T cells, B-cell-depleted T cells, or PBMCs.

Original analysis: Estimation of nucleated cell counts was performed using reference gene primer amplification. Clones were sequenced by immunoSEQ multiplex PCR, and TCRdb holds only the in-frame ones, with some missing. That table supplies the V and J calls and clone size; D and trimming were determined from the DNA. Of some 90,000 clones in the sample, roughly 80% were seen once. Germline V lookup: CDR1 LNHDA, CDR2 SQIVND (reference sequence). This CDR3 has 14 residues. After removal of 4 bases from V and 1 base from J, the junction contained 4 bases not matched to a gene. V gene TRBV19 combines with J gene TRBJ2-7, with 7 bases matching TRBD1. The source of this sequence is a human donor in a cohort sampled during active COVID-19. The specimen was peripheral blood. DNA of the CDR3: TGTGCCAGTAGTAACCAGGGACAGTCCTACGAGCAGTACTTC. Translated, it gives CASSNQGQSYEQYF.